This is a list of T cell receptor beta chains from one sample in a study of cytotoxic CD8 clonotypes in ibrutinib-treated CLL. Clones were read by immunoSEQ multiplex PCR, and TCRdb kept only the in-frame ones, dropping some. Here the sample spans roughly 100,000 clones, approximately 82% being singletons. The source was PBMCs, collected after 12 months of ibrutinib treatment. Receptors were obtained from a human donor with chronic lymphocytic leukemia. Each CDR3 is given with its conserved first and last residue. A D gene is named only where the DNA matches it firmly. Not all rows give a size; the values are once, few, many and, for expanded clones, a class.

d_gene	v_gene	abundance	j_gene	CDR3aa	CDR3nt
TRBD2	TRBV5-1	.	TRBJ2-7	CASSPGVASGPYEQYF	TGCGCCAGCAGCCCGGGGGTGGCTAGCGGCCCCTACGAGCAGTACTTC
TRBD1	TRBV29-1	.	TRBJ1-1	CSVQQGSTEAFF	TGCAGCGTACAACAGGGGAGCACTGAAGCTTTCTTT
.	TRBV11-2	.	TRBJ2-7	CASSLVSLSIYEQYF	TGTGCCAGCAGCTTAGTTTCGCTATCCATCTACGAGCAGTACTTC
.	TRBV20-1	.	TRBJ2-7	CSADGAEQYF	TGCAGTGCCGACGGGGCCGAGCAGTACTTC
.	TRBV7-9	.	TRBJ1-6	CASSPNNSPLHF	TGTGCCAGCAGCCCTAATAATTCACCCCTCCACTTT
.	TRBV2	once	TRBJ1-1	CASSSRQAGATEAFF	TGTGCCAGCAGCTCACGGCAGGCAGGGGCCACTGAAGCTTTCTTT
.	TRBV6-5	.	TRBJ2-2	CASSYLGPLRTGELFF	TGTGCCAGCAGTTACTTGGGACCCCTGAGGACCGGGGAGCTGTTTTTT
.	TRBV30	once	TRBJ2-6	CASYRGGTDGANVLTF	TGTGCCTCCTACCGCGGCGGGACTGATGGGGCCAACGTCCTGACTTTC
TRBD1	TRBV6-1	.	TRBJ1-3	CASRIQGAGNTIYF	TGTGCCAGCAGGATACAGGGGGCTGGAAACACCATATATTTT
.	TRBV7-9	once	TRBJ2-7	CASSFLGREQYF	TGTGCCAGCAGCTTCCTGGGACGCGAGCAGTACTTC
TRBD1	TRBV18	.	TRBJ2-2	CASSPGTGGRSGELFF	TGTGCCAGCTCACCAGGAACAGGGGGCCGGTCTGGGGAGCTGTTTTTT
TRBD2	TRBV6-4	once	TRBJ2-1	CASTELAGNYNEQFF	TGTGCCAGCACCGAACTAGCGGGGAACTACAATGAGCAGTTCTTC
TRBD1	TRBV30	.	TRBJ1-3	CAWSEGQISGNTIYF	TGTGCCTGGAGTGAGGGACAGATCTCTGGAAACACCATATATTTT
TRBD1	TRBV10-3	.	TRBJ2-2	CAISPRRQGYTGELFF	TGTGCCATCAGCCCCCGTAGACAGGGTTATACCGGGGAGCTGTTTTTT
TRBD1	TRBV18	.	TRBJ2-7	CASSLHRLFLGQIYEQYF	TGTGCCAGCTCACTACATCGGCTTTTTTTGGGACAGATCTACGAGCAGTACTTC
TRBD1	TRBV4-2	.	TRBJ1-4	CASSQGQETGGFSEKLFF	TGTGCCAGCAGCCAAGGGCAGGAAACAGGGGGCTTTAGTGAAAAACTGTTTTTT
.	TRBV2	.	TRBJ1-4	CASKPTPPPGEKLFF	TGTGCCAGCAAACCCACACCCCCGCCGGGTGAAAAACTGTTTTTT
.	TRBV18	.	TRBJ1-1	CASSPRDGNTEAFF	TGTGCCAGCTCACCCCGGGACGGGAACACTGAAGCTTTCTTT
.	TRBV10-3	.	TRBJ1-1	CAISARPLAGTNTEAFF	TGTGCCATCAGTGCTCGCCCTTTGGCAGGGACGAACACTGAAGCTTTCTTT
TRBD1	TRBV20-1	.	TRBJ2-1	CSAPQGGREFF	TGCAGTGCTCCACAAGGGGGCAGGGAGTTCTTC
TRBD1	TRBV7-9	.	TRBJ1-2	CASSSYRDRGRDGYTF	TGTGCCAGCAGCTCGTACCGGGACAGGGGTAGGGATGGCTACACCTTC
.	TRBV9	.	TRBJ2-7	CASSTAGAGEQYF	TGTGCCAGCAGCACGGCAGGGGCAGGCGAGCAGTACTTC
TRBD1	TRBV19	.	TRBJ1-2	CASRGTGSDYGYTF	TGTGCCAGTAGGGGGACAGGATCGGACTATGGCTACACCTTC
TRBD2	TRBV6-1	.	TRBJ2-7	CASSGTSGWAYEQYF	TGTGCCAGCAGTGGTACTAGCGGTTGGGCCTACGAGCAGTACTTC
.	TRBV19	.	TRBJ1-5	CASSRGGFNQPQHF	TGTGCCAGTAGCCGGGGGGGCTTCAATCAGCCCCAGCATTTT